This TCR beta chain was recovered during a study of blood T cell repertoires in COVID-19. Overall study: Acute-phase and convalescent COVID-19 samples originated in the United States, Italy and Spain. T cells, B-cell-depleted T cells, or PBMCs supplied cDNA or gDNA.

This CDR3 spans 15 amino acids. The V gene's germline CDR1 is MNHEY and CDR2 SVGAGI. The V end lost 0 bases, the J end lost 7 bases, and 10 bases lay between the germline ends. In the original workflow: The authors estimated nucleated cell counts from reference gene primer amplification. Assay used: immunoSEQ multiplex PCR; TCRdb lists only in-frame clones, some missing. The V and J calls and clone size come from that table; D and trimming were worked out from the DNA. The sample has fewer than 250,000 clones, 84% seen once; the top ten hold around 7.3%. This TCR came from a woman aged 45 to 65 with active or convalescent COVID-19. The gene calls are TRBV6-5 and TRBJ1-6, with D perhaps TRBD1 (6 bases). Sequenced: peripheral blood. The CDR3 region has the DNA TGTGCCAGCAGTTACTCTTTCGACAGGAATTCACCCCTCCACTTT. This codes for CASSYSFDRNSPLHF.